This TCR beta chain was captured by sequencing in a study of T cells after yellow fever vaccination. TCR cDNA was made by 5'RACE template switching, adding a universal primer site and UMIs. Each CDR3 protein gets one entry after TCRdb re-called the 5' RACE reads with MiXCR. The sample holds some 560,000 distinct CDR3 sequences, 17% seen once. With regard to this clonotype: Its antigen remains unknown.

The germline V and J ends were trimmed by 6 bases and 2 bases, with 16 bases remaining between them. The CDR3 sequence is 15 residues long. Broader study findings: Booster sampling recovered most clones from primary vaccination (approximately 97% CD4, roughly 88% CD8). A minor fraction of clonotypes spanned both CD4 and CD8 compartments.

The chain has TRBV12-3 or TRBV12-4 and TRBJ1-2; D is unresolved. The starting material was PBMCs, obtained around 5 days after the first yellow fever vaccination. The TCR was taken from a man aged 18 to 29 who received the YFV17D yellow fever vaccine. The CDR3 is CASSPNPGENYGYTF. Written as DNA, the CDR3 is TGTGCCAGCAGCCCGAACCCGGGAGAGAACTATGGCTACACCTTC.